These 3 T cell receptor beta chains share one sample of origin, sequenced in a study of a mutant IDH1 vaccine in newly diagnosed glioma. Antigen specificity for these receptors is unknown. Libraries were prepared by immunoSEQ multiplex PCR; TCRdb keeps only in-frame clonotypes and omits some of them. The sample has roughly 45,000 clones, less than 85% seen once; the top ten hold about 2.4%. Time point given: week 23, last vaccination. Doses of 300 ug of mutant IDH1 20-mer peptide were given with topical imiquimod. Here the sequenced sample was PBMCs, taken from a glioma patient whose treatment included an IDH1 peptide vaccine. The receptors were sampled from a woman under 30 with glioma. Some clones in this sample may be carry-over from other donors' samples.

The CDR3 sequence is CASSPDMNFYEQYF. The CDR3 region has the DNA TGTGCCAGCAGCCCCGACATGAATTTTTACGAGCAGTACTTC. This rearrangement joins TRBV14 to TRBJ2-7, with unresolved D. CDR3 size: 14 residues. Trimming pared 4 bases from V and 4 bases from J, leaving 14 bases between. CDR1 SGHDN and CDR2 FVKESK come from the germline V gene.

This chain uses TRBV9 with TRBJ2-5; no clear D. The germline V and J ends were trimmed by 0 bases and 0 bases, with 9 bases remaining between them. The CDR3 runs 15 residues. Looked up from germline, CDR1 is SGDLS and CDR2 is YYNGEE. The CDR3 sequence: CASSVDRQHQETQYF. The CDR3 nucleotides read TGTGCCAGCAGCGTAGATCGGCAACACCAAGAGACCCAGTACTTC.

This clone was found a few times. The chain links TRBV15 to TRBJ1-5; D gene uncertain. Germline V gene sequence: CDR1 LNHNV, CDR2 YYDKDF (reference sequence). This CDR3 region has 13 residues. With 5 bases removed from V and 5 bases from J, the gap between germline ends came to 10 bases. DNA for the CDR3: TGTGCCACCAGCGGGGAACAGCATCAGCCCCAGCATTTT. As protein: CATSGEQHQPQHF. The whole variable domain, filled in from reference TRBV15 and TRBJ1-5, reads DAMVIQNPRYQVTQFGKPVTLSCSQTLNHNVMYWYQQKSSQAPKLLFHYYDKDFNNEADTPDNFQSRRPNTSFCFLDIRSPGLGDTAMYLCATSGEQHQPQHFGDGTRLSIL.